This T cell receptor (beta chain) derives from a study of blood T cell repertoires in COVID-19. Study-level background: The study drew acute and convalescent COVID-19 samples from the United States, Italy and Spain. T cells, B-cell-depleted T cells, or PBMCs supplied cDNA or gDNA.

CDR3 length equals 16 residues. Germline V lookup: CDR1 MDHEN, CDR2 SYDVKM. Trimming removed 5 bases from V and 4 bases from J; junction bases left unmatched: 10. Original data processing: Amplification with reference gene primers provided the estimates of nucleated cell counts. Some clones are missing from TCRdb's copy, which holds only in-frame ones; the method was immunoSEQ multiplex PCR. The V and J calls and clone size were taken over from that table, and D and trimming were inferred from the DNA. The sample lists approximately 200,000 clones; roughly nine tenths were seen once. The specimen sequenced was peripheral blood. The V call is TRBV28, the J call TRBJ2-3; 9 nucleotides agree with TRBD2. The clonotype comes from a man in his thirties or forties with acute or convalescent COVID-19. The CDR3 is CASSLYGSGSADTQYF. In DNA, the CDR3 is TGTGCCAGCAGTCTATACGGTAGCGGGAGTGCAGATACGCAGTATTTT. Based on the CDR3 plus reference TRBV28 and TRBJ2-3, the full variable domain is DVKVTQSSRYLVKRTGEKVFLECVQDMDHENMFWYRQDPGLGLRLIYFSYDVKMKEKGDIPEGYSVSREKKERFSLILESASTNQTSMYLCASSLYGSGSADTQYFGPGTRLTVL.